This T cell receptor beta chain was identified during a study of blood T cell repertoires in COVID-19. Study-level information: The origin of the acute and convalescent COVID-19 samples was the United States, Italy and Spain. The analysed material was cDNA or gDNA that came from T cells, B-cell-depleted T cells, or PBMCs.

Original processing methods: Reference gene primer amplification gave estimated nucleated cell counts. The repertoire was sequenced with immunoSEQ multiplex PCR; TCRdb's copy has only in-frame clones and lacks some. D and trimming come from the DNA, and the V and J calls and clone size come from that table. This table holds about 330,000 clones, around 82% found once. V gave up 4 bases and J gave up 3 bases; unmatched junction bases: 11. CDR1 and CDR2 (germline): LGHNA, YNFKEQ. This CDR3 has 18 residues. Source material: peripheral blood. The V gene is TRBV4-2, the J gene TRBJ2-2; 10 nucleotides agree with TRBD2. This receptor was identified in a woman between 50 and 59 years old with acute or convalescent COVID-19. For the CDR3, the DNA is TGTGCCAGCAGCCCGTTGGGCACTAGCGGGGATTACACCGGGGAGCTGTTTTTT. This encodes CASSPLGTSGDYTGELFF.